This T cell receptor (beta chain) was identified during a study of shared clonotypes between healthy human individuals. Study in general: A donor's plate count was three for CD4 naive and three for CD4 memory; CD8 naive had two and CD8 memory one. Study-level results: Around 5% was the fraction of naive CD4 clonotypes found shared across a handful of donors.

The CDR3 is 15 amino acids. The ends were cut back, 4 bases at V and 0 bases at J, with 8 bases in the middle. CDR1 SGHRS and CDR2 YFSETQ come from the germline V gene. In its sample, this clone was seen a few times. Antigen: not known. The test was conducted at deep level. Each subset's genomic DNA was split evenly across several immunoSEQ plates. TCRdb keeps only in-frame clones here, not all; method: immunoSEQ multiplex PCR. The table shows 200,000 to 250,000 clones, with over 60% occurring only once. Sequenced material: memory CD4+ T cells sorted from blood. Described subset: CD45RA-negative fraction. The sequence came from a man younger than 40 in good health. This rearrangement joins TRBV5-1 to TRBJ2-6; D unclear. CDR3 in DNA: TGCGCCAGCAGCCACTCAAACTCTGGGGCCAACGTCCTGACTTTC. This translates into CASSHSNSGANVLTF.